This entry concerns a single T cell receptor beta chain. The source of the sample is a study of blood T cell repertoires in COVID-19. Turning to the study itself: Sites across the United States, Italy and Spain contributed samples from acute and convalescent COVID-19. T cells, B-cell-depleted T cells, or PBMCs supplied cDNA or gDNA.

From germline, CDR1 is LNHDA and CDR2 SQIVND (reference sequence). The CDR3 spans 16 residues. The V end lost 7 bases, the J end lost 3 bases, and 18 bases lay between the germline ends. As originally analysed: Nucleated cell counts were estimated from reference gene primer amplification. Clones were read by immunoSEQ multiplex PCR, and TCRdb kept only the in-frame ones, dropping some. The V and J calls and clone size are taken from that table; D and trimming were inferred from the DNA. The sample holds around 120,000 clones, roughly 88% seen once. This sequence joins TRBV19 and TRBJ2-2; D perhaps matches TRBD1 (6 bases). The clonotype comes from a woman aged 45-65 years with active or convalescent COVID-19. Sequenced: peripheral blood. CDR3 in DNA: TGTGCCAGTACCATGAACAGGGCGGGCTACACCGGGGAGCTGTTTTTT. Translated: CASTMNRAGYTGELFF. Variable domain in full (rest from reference TRBV19 and TRBJ2-2): DGGITQSPKYLFRKEGQNVTLSCEQNLNHDAMYWYRQDPGQGLRLIYYSQIVNDFQKGDIAEGYSVSREKKESFPLTVTSAQKNPTAFYLCASTMNRAGYTGELFFGEGSRLTVL.